These 25 T cell receptor beta chains were sequenced from one sample in a study of blood T cells in healthy people across ages. Sample-barcoded 5' priming and a J-beta primer mix drove a second PCR of roughly 6 to 12 cycles. TCRdb re-called the 5' RACE reads with MiXCR, one entry per CDR3 protein. The sample yields approximately 810,000 distinct CDR3 sequences, around 28% seen once. Sequenced material: blood. The receptor source for this set is a woman of 80 years or more in good health.

In regard to this clonotype: Given a much more abundant clone one base away, this may be a read error. The gene calls are TRBV5-4 and TRBJ2-1; D remains unclear. The J call is uncertain, as TRBJ2-7 better fits the DNA end. The length of the CDR3 is 15 residues. CDR1 SGHNT and CDR2 YYREEE come from the germline V gene (reference sequence). CDR3 nucleotide sequence: TGTGCCAGCAGCTTGGATCCGGGCACCTACAATGAGCAGTACTTC. Its protein is CASSLDPGTYNEQYF.

The chain couples TRBV4-1 to TRBJ2-4; unclear D gene. Germline V lookup: CDR1 MGHRA, CDR2 YSYEKL. The CDR3 is 16 residues long. The V end was cut by 1 base, the J end by 3 bases, with 13 bases between. The CDR3 DNA is TGCGCCAGCAGCCAAGTGTCACAGACATACAAAAACATTCAGTACTTC. Protein: CASSQVSQTYKNIQYF.

This clonotype was detected only a few times. Since a much larger clone is just one base distant, this may be a read error. The J gene is TRBJ2-6, the V gene TRBV6-5, with D perhaps TRBD1 (5 bases). CDR1 is MNHEY and CDR2 is SVGAGI in the germline V gene. The CDR3 spans 12 residues. CDR3 sequence (DNA): TGTGCCAGCAGTTACGGGGCCAACGTCCGGACTTTC. Translating gives CASSYGANVRTF.

This clonotype was observed a few times. A much larger clone lies a single base off, so this may be a read error. This chain's CDR3 is CASGLAWSATLSDTQYF. CDR3 sequence (DNA): TGCGCCAGCGGCTTGGCGTGGTCGGCGACTTTATCAGATACGCAGTATTTT. The V and J genes are TRBV5-1 and TRBJ2-3; D remains unclear. There are 17 residues in the CDR3. CDR1 is SGHRS, CDR2 YFSETQ, per germline.

For this clonotype: A much larger clone is a single base away; this may be a read error. V is TRBV6-2 or TRBV6-3 and J is TRBJ2-1; D perhaps matches TRBD1 (6 bases). From germline, CDR1 is MNHEY and CDR2 SVGEGT. CDR3 length: 12 amino acids. V lost 5 bases, J lost 12 bases, and 14 bases lay in between. CDR3 in amino acids: CASSDHEGGQFF. As DNA, the CDR3 is TGTGCCAGCAGTGACCATGAAGGGGGGCAGTTCTTC.

As for this clonotype: Since a much larger clone is just one base distant, this may be a read error. This chain connects TRBV5-5 to TRBJ2-1, with TRBD2 matching 8 bases. This CDR3 spans 19 amino acids. CDR1 is SGHKS and CDR2 is YYEKEE in the germline V gene (reference sequence). Here the CDR3 reads CANSLRVRAGGSKDNEQFF. CDR3 nucleotides: TGTGCCAACAGCTTGAGAGTTCGTGCGGGGGGAAGTAAGGACAATGAGCAGTTCTTC.

A note on this clonotype: A junction boundary mismatches the germline segment, possibly from a read error. The chain carries TRBV15 and TRBJ2-1, with D perhaps TRBD1 or TRBD2 (5 bases each). Germline-derived CDR1 and CDR2 are LNHNV and YYDKDF (reference sequence). The CDR3 sequence is 19 residues long. The CDR3 sequence is CATSSDLGYVGPSYNDQFF. CDR3 nucleotide sequence: TGTGCCACCAGCAGTGACTTGGGTTACGTGGGACCATCCTACAATGACCAGTTCTTC.

This clonotype occurred a few times. The chain recombines TRBV6-1 with TRBJ2-2; D is ambiguous. The germline V gene has CDR1 MNHNS and CDR2 SASEGT. Trimming left V 3 bases short and J 0 bases short, with 11 bases between. The CDR3 covers 16 residues. The CDR3: CASSEYAATNTGELFF. The CDR3 nucleotides are TGTGCCAGCAGTGAGTACGCGGCCACGAACACCGGGGAGCTGTTTTTT.

This chain links TRBV15 with TRBJ2-5; 11 bases line up with TRBD2. The CDR3 has 16 residues. V gave up 3 bases and J gave up 5 bases; unmatched junction bases: 8. Germline V lookup: CDR1 LNHNV, CDR2 YYDKDF (reference sequence). The CDR3 protein is CATSSRTSGGPETQYF. As DNA, the CDR3 is TGTGCCACCAGCAGCAGAACTAGCGGGGGCCCGGAGACCCAGTACTTC.

In this sample, this clonotype turned up many times. This rearrangement joins TRBV6-1 to TRBJ2-1, with D tentatively TRBD1 (6 bases). Trimming removed 0 bases at V and 4 bases at J, with 13 bases between. Germline assignment: CDR1 MNHNS and CDR2 SASEGT. The CDR3 is 16 amino acids. The CDR3 nucleotides read TGTGCCAGCAGTGAAGCATGGGGGACATATTACAATGAGCAGTTCTTC. Translating it yields CASSEAWGTYYNEQFF.

J is TRBJ1-1 and V is TRBV12-3 or TRBV12-4, with 7 positions matching TRBD1. This CDR3 is built from 13 residues. The V and J ends lost 5 bases and 10 bases, in that order; junction bases with no gene match: 10. This CDR3 is CASSPTGEVLAFF. Here the CDR3 DNA reads TGTGCCAGCAGTCCTACAGGGGAAGTCTTAGCTTTCTTT.

This clonotype has just a few counts. The chain is built from TRBV19 and TRBJ2-5; D is ambiguous. CDR3 length: 13 residues. Germline V gene data show CDR1 as LNHDA and CDR2 as SQIVND (reference sequence). Trimming took 2 bases from V and 5 from J, leaving 9 bases between them. CDR3 sequence: CASSIYGIETQYF. The DNA for the CDR3 is TGTGCCAGTAGTATATATGGTATTGAGACCCAGTACTTC.

This clonotype has only a few counts. This chain uses TRBV12-3 or TRBV12-4 with TRBJ1-2, with 8 bases aligning to TRBD1. V was clipped by 7 bases and J by 6 bases; unmatched bases: 13. The CDR3 is made up of 15 amino acids. The chain's CDR3 is CASKGGRGHGNGYTF. CDR3 nucleotide sequence: TGTGCCAGCAAGGGGGGCAGGGGGCATGGTAATGGCTACACCTTC.

This clonotype was seen repeatedly, ten times or more. This chain uses TRBV6-1 with TRBJ2-5; 10 bases fit TRBD2. The CDR3 covers 15 residues. Germline V gene data show CDR1 as MNHNS and CDR2 as SASEGT. V shed 6 bases, J shed 5 bases, and the junction held 9 bases outside the gene matches. CDR3 nucleotides: TGTGCCAGCAGGACAAGCGGGGGGGCCCGTGAGACCCAGTACTTC. Translated, it gives CASRTSGGARETQYF.

The chain carries TRBV24-1 and TRBJ1-1, with a possible D match to TRBD1 (5 bases). Germline V gives CDR1 KGHDR, CDR2 SFDVKD. This CDR3 has 17 residues. Trimming took off 0 bases at V and 3 bases at J, with 16 bases between the two ends. The CDR3 sequence is CATSDLSRALGYTEAFF. The DNA for the CDR3 is TGTGCCACCAGTGATTTGTCCAGGGCATTGGGGTACACTGAAGCTTTCTTT.

This clonotype was observed a handful of times. V usage is TRBV20-1 and J usage is TRBJ1-5; a weak D match, TRBD1 (5 bases). Trimming removed 3 bases at V and 3 bases at J, with 15 bases between. CDR3 length: 15 amino acids. CDR1 and CDR2 (germline): DFQATT, SNEGSKA (reference sequence). CDR3 DNA: TGCAGTGCTAGGGCCGGGACGAACTTCAATCAGCCCCAGCATTTT. Residues: CSARAGTNFNQPQHF.

This clonotype was recorded a few times. The rearrangement uses TRBV7-2 and TRBJ2-7; TRBD2 matches at 15 bases. The CDR3 has 17 amino acids. V lost 1 base, J lost 5 bases, and 6 bases stayed unmatched. Germline-derived CDR1 and CDR2 are SGHTA and FQGNSA. The CDR3, as DNA: TGTGCCAGCAGCTTAGACGGGACTAGCGGGGGGAGGGACGAGCAGTACTTC. It is translated as CASSLDGTSGGRDEQYF.

The rearrangement joins TRBV6-2 or TRBV6-3 to TRBJ1-6, with D perhaps TRBD1 (6 bases). CDR3 length: 16 residues. V was cut by 5 bases and J by 2 bases, with 13 bases left in between. Germline-derived CDR1 and CDR2 are MNHEY and SVGEGT. DNA of the CDR3: TGTGCCAGCAGTACCGGACAGCGCACCTATAATTCACCCCTCCACTTT. It codes for CASSTGQRTYNSPLHF.

This clonotype was detected a few times. This sequence may be a read error, since a much larger clone differs from it by one base. The V gene is TRBV18, the J gene TRBJ2-4; unclear D gene. Germline CDR1 is KGHSH and CDR2 is LQKENI. This CDR3 region has 16 residues. V lost 0 bases and J 13 bases, leaving 22 bases between the germline ends. This chain's CDR3 is CASSPPETLAGNEQYF. CDR3 in DNA: TGTGCCAGCTCACCACCGGAGACATTAGCAGGCAATGAGCAGTACTTC.

At least ten counts were recorded for this clonotype. CDR3 DNA sequence: TGCGCCAGCAGCCAGAGTCTAGCGGGGGGTTACGAGCAGTACTTC. It translates to CASSQSLAGGYEQYF. The V and J genes are TRBV4-3 and TRBJ2-7; 11 nucleotides align to TRBD2. In germline, CDR1 is LGHNA, CDR2 YSLEER. V lost 3 bases and J lost 4; bases outside the gene matches: 5. This CDR3 region has 15 residues.

Details on this clonotype: The junction departs from germline at one end; a sequencing error may be responsible. The chain links TRBV2 to TRBJ2-7, with 9 bases identical to TRBD2. Germline V gene lookup returns CDR1 SNHLY and CDR2 FYNNEI. This CDR3 has 15 amino acids. CDR3 coding DNA: TGTGCCAGCAGTGCGGAAGCGGGGGGTCCCTACGGGCAGTACTTC. Translation: CASSAEAGGPYGQYF.

Only a few counts were recorded for this clonotype. The chain carries TRBV6-2 or TRBV6-3 and TRBJ2-7; D tentatively fits TRBD1 or TRBD2 (6 bases each). The CDR3 totals 15 residues. Germline V gene lookup returns CDR1 MNHEY and CDR2 SVGEGT. Trimming shortened V by 0 bases and J by 2 bases, and 11 bases separated the two germline ends. The CDR3 DNA reads TGTGCCAGCAGTTACTCGGGGGCGGGGCCCTACGAGCAGTACTTC. It specifies CASSYSGAGPYEQYF.

There are many counts of this clonotype. The chain is built from TRBV6-5 and TRBJ2-5; 7 bases line up with TRBD1. Germline trimming cut 6 bases from V and 2 bases from J; bases unmatched to any gene: 9. CDR3 length: 15 residues. CDR1 MNHEY and CDR2 SVGAGI come from the germline V gene. As DNA, the CDR3 is TGTGCCAGCAGACCCAGGACAGGCGGACAAGAGACCCAGTACTTC. It is translated as CASRPRTGGQETQYF.

Comment on this clonotype: A much larger clone lies one base from this, so it may be a read error. This rearrangement joins TRBV6-5 to TRBJ1-5, with D unclear. Germline CDR1 reads MNHEY; CDR2 reads SVGAGI. The CDR3 sequence is 15 residues long. V was cut by 7 bases and J by 2 bases, with 15 bases left in between. The CDR3 here is CASKRLLQGNQPQHF. The CDR3 nucleotides are TGTGCCAGCAAACGTTTGCTGCAGGGCAATCAGCCCCAGCATTTT.

This clonotype was observed a handful of times. This chain connects TRBV6-2 or TRBV6-3 to TRBJ2-7, with 9 nucleotides matching TRBD2. The CDR3 loop spans 14 amino acids. J gave up 0 bases and V 10 bases, and 7 bases lay outside the gene matches. Germline V gives CDR1 MNHEY, CDR2 SVGEGT. CDR3 DNA sequence: TGTGCCACCCAGCGGGGGGCCACCTCCTACGAGCAGTACTTC. It encodes CATQRGATSYEQYF.